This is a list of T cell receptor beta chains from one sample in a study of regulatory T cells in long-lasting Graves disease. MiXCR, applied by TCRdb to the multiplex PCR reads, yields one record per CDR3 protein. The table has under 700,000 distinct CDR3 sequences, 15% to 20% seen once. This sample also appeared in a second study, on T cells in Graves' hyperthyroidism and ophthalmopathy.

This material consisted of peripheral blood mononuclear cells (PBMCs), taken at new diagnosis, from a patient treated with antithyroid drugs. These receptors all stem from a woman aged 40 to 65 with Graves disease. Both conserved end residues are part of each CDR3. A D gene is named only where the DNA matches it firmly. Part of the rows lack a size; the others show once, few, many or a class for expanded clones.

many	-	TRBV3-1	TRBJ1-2	CASSQAEGGYTF	TGTGCCAGCAGCCAGGCGGAGGGTGGCTACACCTTC
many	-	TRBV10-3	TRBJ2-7	CAIRDIHPGGEQYF	TGTGCCATCAGGGACATCCACCCTGGCGGAGAGCAGTACTTC
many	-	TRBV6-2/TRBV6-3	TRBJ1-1	CASSYGHSAEAFF	TGTGCCAGCAGTTACGGGCACTCGGCTGAAGCTTTCTTT
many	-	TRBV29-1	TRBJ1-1	CSVVRQLGTEAFF	TGCAGCGTTGTCCGACAGTTGGGTACTGAAGCTTTCTTT
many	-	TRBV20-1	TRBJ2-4	CSATEGLAKNIQYF	TGCAGTGCTACCGAAGGTCTAGCCAAAAACATTCAGTACTTC
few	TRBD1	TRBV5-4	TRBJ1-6	CASSLKQQGALLHF	TGTGCCAGCAGCCTAAAACAACAGGGGGCTCTCCTCCACTTT
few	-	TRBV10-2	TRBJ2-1	CATSGRSSYNEQFF	TGCGCCACCTCGGGACGGAGCTCCTACAATGAGCAGTTCTTC
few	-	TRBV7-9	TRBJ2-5	CASSLETSQETQYF	TGTGCCAGCAGCTTAGAGACTAGCCAAGAGACCCAGTACTTC
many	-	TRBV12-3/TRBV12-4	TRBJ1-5	CASSLGKGWHQPQHF	TGTGCCAGCAGTTTGGGTAAGGGCTGGCATCAGCCCCAGCATTTT
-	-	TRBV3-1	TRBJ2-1	CASSQGVSSYNEQFF	TGTGCCAGCAGCCAAGGGGTGAGCTCCTACAATGAGCAGTTCTTC
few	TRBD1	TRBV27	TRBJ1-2	CASSKTTTGGYGYTF	TGTGCCAGCAGTAAAACCACGACAGGGGGCTATGGCTACACCTTC
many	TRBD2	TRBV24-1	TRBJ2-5	CATSEGTSGETQYF	TGTGCCACCAGTGAAGGGACTAGCGGGGAGACCCAGTACTTC
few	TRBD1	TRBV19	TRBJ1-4	CASSRPGQGHPTNEKLFF	TGTGCCAGTAGTAGACCGGGACAGGGACACCCAACTAATGAAAAACTGTTTTTT
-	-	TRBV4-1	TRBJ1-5	CASSHLPINQPQHF	TGCGCCAGCAGCCACTTACCCATCAATCAGCCCCAGCATTTT
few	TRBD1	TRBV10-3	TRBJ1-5	CAISEDRVQPQHF	TGTGCCATCAGTGAAGACAGGGTCCAGCCCCAGCATTTT
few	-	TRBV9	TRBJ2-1	CASSGEGRGSYNEQFF	TGTGCCAGCAGCGGAGAAGGCAGAGGCTCCTACAATGAGCAGTTCTTC
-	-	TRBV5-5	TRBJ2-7	CASSFSAQGYEQYF	TGTGCCAGCAGTTTTTCCGCCCAGGGTTACGAGCAGTACTTC
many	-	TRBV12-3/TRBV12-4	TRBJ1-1	CATTGAYTEAFF	TGTGCCACCACGGGTGCGTACACTGAAGCTTTCTTT
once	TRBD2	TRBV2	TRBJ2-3	CASGLAGGPSDTQYF	TGTGCCAGCGGACTAGCGGGGGGGCCATCAGATACGCAGTATTTT
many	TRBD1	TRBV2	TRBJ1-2	CASSEMRTGGYYGYTF	TGTGCCAGCAGTGAAATGAGGACAGGGGGCTACTATGGCTACACCTTC
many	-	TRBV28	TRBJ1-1	CASSDDGIGEAFF	TGTGCCAGCAGCGACGATGGAATTGGTGAAGCTTTCTTT
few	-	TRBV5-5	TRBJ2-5	CASGARANLQETQYF	TGTGCCAGCGGGGCCCGCGCGAACCTACAAGAGACCCAGTACTTC
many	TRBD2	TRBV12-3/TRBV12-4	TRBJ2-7	CASSQLAGAYEQYF	TGTGCCAGCAGCCAACTAGCGGGGGCATACGAGCAGTACTTC
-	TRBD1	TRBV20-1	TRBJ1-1	CSARVTGANTEAFF	TGCAGTGCTAGGGTGACAGGGGCGAACACTGAAGCTTTCTTT
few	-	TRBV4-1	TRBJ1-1	CASSLWPRDTEAFF	TGCGCCAGCAGCCTATGGCCAAGGGACACTGAAGCTTTCTTT
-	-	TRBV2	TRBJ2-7	CAGIPTPGVPYEQYF	TGTGCCGGCATACCGACCCCCGGGGTCCCCTACGAGCAGTACTTC
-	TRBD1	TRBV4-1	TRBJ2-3	CASSQGLDRGSADTQYF	TGCGCCAGCAGCCAAGGCTTGGACAGGGGCAGCGCAGATACGCAGTATTTT
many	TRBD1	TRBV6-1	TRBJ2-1	CASSEYGTGVFQQFF	TGTGCCAGCAGTGAATACGGGACAGGTGTTTTCCAGCAGTTCTTC